The 5 T cell receptor beta chains given below trace back to one sample, sequenced in a study of cytomegalovirus exposure and HLA in healthy donors. Use of 60 Vbeta and 13 Jbeta primers characterized the PCR. The protocol was immunoSEQ multiplex PCR, while the TCRdb copy is restricted to in-frame clones and leaves out a portion. The top ten hold 1.7% of the sample, which has 200,000 to 250,000 clones, around 80% seen once. Sequences were obtained from PBMCs. The receptors originated from a man aged 45 to 65 in good health and CMV-seronegative.

V usage is TRBV7-9 and J usage is TRBJ2-7, with D tentatively TRBD2 (5 bases). Germline loops: CDR1 SEHNR, CDR2 FQNEAQ (reference sequence). This CDR3 contains 14 residues. V was shortened by 3 bases and J by 3 bases, with 12 bases between the two germline ends. Here the CDR3 reads CASSLGSGYYEQYF. The CDR3 region has the DNA TGTGCCAGCAGCTTGGGCTCGGGGTACTACGAGCAGTACTTC.

The chain combines TRBV2 with TRBJ1-5; D is possibly TRBD1 (5 bases). The germline V and J ends were trimmed by 6 bases and 5 bases, with 17 bases remaining between them. The germline CDR1 and CDR2 sequences are SNHLY and FYNNEI. The CDR3 sequence is 15 residues long. The CDR3, as DNA: TGTGCCAGCAGCGTCAACAGGTTGCAGGATCAGCCCCAGCATTTT. It encodes CASSVNRLQDQPQHF.

The V gene is TRBV27, the J gene TRBJ2-7; tentative D call: TRBD2 (6 bases). V dropped 5 bases and J dropped 3 bases, with 14 bases sitting between them. CDR1 and CDR2 (germline): MNHEY, SMNVEV (reference sequence). CDR3 length: 14 amino acids. CDR3 sequence reads: CASSPPASDYEQYF. CDR3 bases: TGTGCCAGCAGTCCCCCGGCTAGCGACTACGAGCAGTACTTC.

In this sample, this clone turned up a few times. The genes are TRBV10-3 and TRBJ2-6; D not certain. Trimming shortened V by 7 bases and J by 0 bases, and 22 bases separated the two germline ends. Germline V gene lookup returns CDR1 ENHRY and CDR2 SYGVKD. The CDR3 has 19 amino acids. CDR3 bases: TGTGCCATCATGGTGCTAGGCAGCTTAAGTACCTCTGGGGCCAACGTCCTGACTTTC. Translating it yields CAIMVLGSLSTSGANVLTF.

The genes are TRBV10-2 and TRBJ2-3; 7 bases are a match to TRBD1. Germline CDR1 and CDR2: WSHSY and SAAADI. V shed 6 bases and J 3 bases; nucleotides not matched to a gene: 3. This CDR3 spans 13 amino acids. The CDR3 bases are TGCGCCAGCAGCCCCAGGGGGACAGATACGCAGTATTTT. As protein: CASSPRGTDTQYF.